These 10 T cell receptor beta chains originate from one sample sequenced in a study of blood T cell repertoires in COVID-19. Repertoires were generated with immunoSEQ multiplex PCR, while TCRdb's copy carries only in-frame clones and drops some. Among around 100,000 clones listed, roughly 92% were seen once. The sample consisted of peripheral blood. All receptors derive from a woman between 45 and 65 years old with COVID-19, enrolled during active disease.

The chain links TRBV10-3 to TRBJ1-5, with D perhaps matching TRBD1 (6 bases). V was trimmed by 5 bases and J by 5 bases, leaving 13 bases between them. Germline V gives CDR1 ENHRY, CDR2 SYGVKD. The CDR3 spans 14 residues. The CDR3 region is CAISPRGYDQPQHF. CDR3 DNA sequence: TGTGCCATCAGTCCCAGGGGCTATGATCAGCCCCAGCATTTT.

The chain combines TRBV10-3 with TRBJ2-1; maybe TRBD2 (5 bases). CDR1 is ENHRY and CDR2 is SYGVKD in the germline V gene. V lost 4 bases and J 10 bases, leaving 14 bases between the germline ends. The CDR3 contains 13 residues. CDR3: CAISGEREREQFF. The CDR3 DNA is TGTGCCATCAGTGGAGAGAGGGAACGGGAGCAGTTCTTC.

The gene calls are TRBV27 and TRBJ1-5; D unclear. The germline gives CDR1 MNHEY, CDR2 SMNVEV (reference sequence). This CDR3 spans 12 amino acids. Trimming left V 2 bases short and J 4 bases short, with 3 bases between. The CDR3 loop is CASSLINQPQHF. In DNA form, the CDR3 reads TGTGCCAGCAGTTTAATAAATCAGCCCCAGCATTTT.

The chain recombines TRBV13 with TRBJ1-1, with 7 bases matching TRBD1. The junction had 10 bases not matched to a gene; V was cut back by 4 bases and J by 11 bases. CDR1 PRHDT and CDR2 FYEKMQ come from the germline V gene (reference sequence). The length of the CDR3 is 13 residues. The CDR3 reads CASSSPDRVWAFF. The CDR3, as DNA: TGTGCCAGCAGCTCCCCCGACAGGGTGTGGGCTTTCTTT.

The chain links TRBV10-3 to TRBJ2-7; 8 bases are a match to TRBD1. The length of the CDR3 is 12 residues. Losses at the gene ends were 6 bases for V and 6 bases for J; bases not matched to a gene: 4. CDR1 is ENHRY, CDR2 SYGVKD, per germline. For the CDR3, the DNA is TGTGCCATCAGGCCGACAGGGGCCGAGCAGTACTTC. Its translation: CAIRPTGAEQYF.

This clone was observed a single time. This chain connects TRBV2 to TRBJ2-1, with TRBD2 identical over 9 bases. With 0 bases clipped from V and 3 bases from J, the junction kept 6 bases outside the gene matches. Per germline, CDR1 SNHLY and CDR2 FYNNEI. The CDR3 is 17 amino acids. As DNA, the CDR3 is TGTGCCAGCAGTGAAGCGCTTAGACTAGCGGACTACAATGAGCAGTTCTTC. Residues: CASSEALRLADYNEQFF.

This chain joins TRBV10-3 and TRBJ2-3; TRBD1 agrees at 10 bases. J gave up 2 bases and V 6 bases, and 5 bases lay outside the gene matches. The CDR3 has 15 amino acids. Germline V gene data show CDR1 as ENHRY and CDR2 as SYGVKD. The CDR3 DNA follows: TGTGCCATCAGCCGGACAGGGGGGCTCACAGATACGCAGTATTTT. It encodes CAISRTGGLTDTQYF.

The genes are TRBV7-3 and TRBJ1-5; a weak D match, TRBD1 (6 bases). The germline CDR1 and CDR2 sequences are SGHTA and FQGTGA. The CDR3 loop spans 16 amino acids. V lost 3 bases and J lost 7, with 19 bases in between. DNA of the CDR3: TGTGCCAGCAGCTTCCTAAGAGGGGACAATAGACAGCCCCAGCATTTT. Its protein product is CASSFLRGDNRQPQHF. Variable domain in full (rest from reference TRBV7-3 and TRBJ1-5): GAGVSQTPSNKVTEKGKYVELRCDPISGHTALYWYRQSLGQGPEFLIYFQGTGAADDSGLPNDRFFAVRPEGSVSTLKIQRTERGDSAVYLCASSFLRGDNRQPQHFGDGTRLSIL.

The J gene is TRBJ2-7, the V gene TRBV18, with 7 bases matching TRBD1. The germline V gene has CDR1 KGHSH and CDR2 LQKENI. The CDR3 runs 14 residues. J gave up 7 bases and V 3 bases, and 9 bases lay outside the gene matches. CDR3 sequence (DNA): TGTGCCAGCTCACCCGACAGGGCTTCAAGAGAGCAGTACTTC. This sequence encodes CASSPDRASREQYF.

V usage is TRBV28 and J usage is TRBJ1-6, with D hard to call. This CDR3 has 18 residues. Between the trimmed V and J ends, which lost 6 bases and 8 bases, there was a span of 26 bases. Germline values: CDR1 MDHEN, CDR2 SYDVKM. CDR3 region: CASSIGFGPGARHSPLHF. For the CDR3, the DNA is TGTGCCAGCAGCATTGGTTTTGGGCCGGGAGCCCGACATTCACCCCTCCACTTT.